One and the same sample provided the 5 T cell receptor beta chains below, sequenced in a study of T cells expressing NK-cell markers. TCRdb re-called the 5' RACE reads and gives one entry per CDR3 protein, without DNA. The sample table includes 500,000 or so distinct CDR3 sequences. The material sequenced was blood T cells: a sorted CD56 or NKG2C T cell subset, CD4+ or CD8+ T cells, or bulk PBMC T cells (not recorded which). The origin of the receptors is a man in his late teens or twenties in good health.

V and J are TRBV20-1 and TRBJ2-1; TCRdb lists TRBD2, though no DNA is available to test this call. The CDR3 extends over 15 amino acids. CDR1 is DFQATT and CDR2 is SNEGSKA in the germline V gene (reference sequence). The CDR3 sequence: CSAVPSGRAMNEQFF.

This chain connects TRBV27 to TRBJ2-7; TCRdb proposes TRBD2, but this gene call is untestable without DNA. Germline V gives CDR1 MNHEY, CDR2 SMNVEV (reference sequence). The CDR3 is 15 amino acids. The CDR3 sequence: CASSFTGTSGYEQYF.

V usage is TRBV12-3 or TRBV12-4 and J usage is TRBJ2-3; lacking DNA, the TRBD2 call made by TCRdb goes unchecked. The CDR3 consists of 17 residues. CDR3: CASADSRGTHDTDTQYF.

The chain joins TRBV10-3 to TRBJ2-1. The germline V gene encodes CDR1 ENHRY and CDR2 SYGVKD. CDR3 size: 14 residues. CDR3 sequence: CAISESGRLDEQFF.

This chain links TRBV6-5 with TRBJ2-5; absent DNA, TCRdb's TRBD2 call cannot be checked. Per germline, CDR1 MNHEY and CDR2 SVGAGI. The CDR3 is made up of 16 amino acids. The chain's CDR3 is CASSYSGQGGDETQYF.